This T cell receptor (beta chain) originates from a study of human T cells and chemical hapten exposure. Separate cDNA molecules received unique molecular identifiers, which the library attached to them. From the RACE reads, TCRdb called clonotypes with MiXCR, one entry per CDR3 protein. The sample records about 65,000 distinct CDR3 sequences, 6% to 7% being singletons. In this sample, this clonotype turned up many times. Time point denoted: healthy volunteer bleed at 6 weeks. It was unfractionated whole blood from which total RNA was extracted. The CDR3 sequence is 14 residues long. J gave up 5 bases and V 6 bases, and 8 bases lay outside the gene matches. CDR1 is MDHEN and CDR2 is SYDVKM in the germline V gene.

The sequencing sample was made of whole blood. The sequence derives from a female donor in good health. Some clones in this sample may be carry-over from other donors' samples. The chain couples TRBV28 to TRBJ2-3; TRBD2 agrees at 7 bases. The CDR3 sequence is CASRETGGGDTQYF. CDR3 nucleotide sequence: TGTGCCAGCAGGGAAACGGGAGGTGGAGATACGCAGTATTTT.